The subject of this entry is one T cell receptor beta chain. The data originate from a study of blood T cell repertoires in COVID-19. In the study overall: Researchers got acute and convalescent COVID-19 samples from the United States, Italy and Spain. The analysed material was cDNA or gDNA that came from T cells, B-cell-depleted T cells, or PBMCs.

TCRdb's copy holds only in-frame clones and misses some; the assay was immunoSEQ multiplex PCR. The data show about 230,000 clones, approximately 88% seen once. The V segment lost 4 bases and the J segment 4 bases; nucleotides outside the gene matches: 9. The CDR3 runs 15 residues. Germline-derived CDR1 and CDR2 are SNHLY and FYNNEI. The sample was PBMCs or T cells enriched from blood (not recorded which). J is TRBJ2-5 and V is TRBV2; 7 bases map to TRBD1. The sequence derives from a woman in her 30s who had been exposed to COVID-19. The CDR3 loop reads CASSADRAAGETQYF. The CDR3, as DNA: TGTGCCAGCAGTGCTGACAGGGCGGCTGGAGAGACCCAGTACTTC.